Described below is a single T cell receptor beta chain sequence and its context. Its antigen is not known. Data came from immunoSEQ multiplex PCR; TCRdb stores just in-frame clones and leaves some out. Of over a million clones listed, around 78% are singletons. The CDR3 is made up of 12 amino acids. Trimming shortened V by 8 bases and J by 1 base, and 8 bases separated the two germline ends. The germline gives CDR1 SNHLY, CDR2 FYNNEI. These data originate in a study of shared clonotypes between healthy human individuals. Study summary: Each donor's CD4 naive and CD4 memory cells filled three plates apiece, CD8 naive two, and CD8 memory one. Broader study findings: Non-shared clonotypes were found to have lower generation probabilities than the clonotypes that were shared by all four of the sorted-subset donors. Researchers found naive subsets generally carried larger estimated richness than memory subsets. There were few donors, and this limited the genetic and exposure-history diversity represented.

The sequencing sample was made of memory CD4+ T cells from PBMCs. Described subset: CD45RA-negative fraction. The TCR sequence derives from a young man in good health. Some clones in this sample may be carry-over from other donors' samples. This chain joins TRBV2 and TRBJ2-5, with a possible D match to TRBD2 (5 bases). CDR3 amino acids: CASGEIQETQYF. CDR3 bases: TGTGCCAGCGGGGAGATCCAAGAGACCCAGTACTTC.